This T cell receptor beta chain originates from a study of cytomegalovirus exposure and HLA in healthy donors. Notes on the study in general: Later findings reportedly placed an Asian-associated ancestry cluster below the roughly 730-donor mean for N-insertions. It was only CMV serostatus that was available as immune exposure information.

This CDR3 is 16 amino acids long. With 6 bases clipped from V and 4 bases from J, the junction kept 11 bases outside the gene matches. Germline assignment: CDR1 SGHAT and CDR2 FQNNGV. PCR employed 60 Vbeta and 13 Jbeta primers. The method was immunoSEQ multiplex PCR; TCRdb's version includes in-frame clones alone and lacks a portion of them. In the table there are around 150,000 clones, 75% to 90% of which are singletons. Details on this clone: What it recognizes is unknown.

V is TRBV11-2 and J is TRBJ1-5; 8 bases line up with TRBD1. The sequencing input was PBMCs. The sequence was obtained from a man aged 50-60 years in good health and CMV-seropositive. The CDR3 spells CASSVSGTGLNQPQHF. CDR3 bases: TGTGCCAGCAGTGTATCCGGGACAGGACTGAATCAGCCCCAGCATTTT.